A single sample is the source of the 15 T cell receptor beta chains below, sequenced in a study of regulatory T cells in long-lasting Graves disease. Described time point: newly diagnosed GD, antithyroid drugs for less than 3 months. PBMCs were the source of the RNA used for TCR sequencing. Both iRepertoire HTBI primers and Arm-PCR of CDR3 regions were used to build the TCR beta libraries. Using its own MiXCR run on the multiplex PCR reads, TCRdb lists one record per CDR3 protein. The repertoire holds 400,000 to 500,000 distinct CDR3 sequences, approximately 15% seen once, with approximately 17% in the top ten. The same specimen was also included in a second study, on T cells in Graves' hyperthyroidism and ophthalmopathy.

Source: peripheral blood mononuclear cells (PBMCs), taken at new diagnosis, from a patient treated with antithyroid drugs. Receptors were obtained from a woman between 45 and 60 years old with Graves disease.

The chain uses TRBV11-3 and TRBJ2-7; 15 nucleotides align to TRBD2. After removal of 5 bases from V and 1 base from J, the junction contained 6 bases not matched to a gene. The CDR3 spans 17 residues. CDR1 and CDR2 (germline): SGHNT, YENEEA. The CDR3 DNA sequence: TGTGCCAGCAGCCCCGGGACTAGCGGGAGGAAGTCCTACGAGCAGTACTTC. Protein product: CASSPGTSGRKSYEQYF.

As concerns this clonotype: The CDR3 end shows no conserved phenylalanine or tryptophan, and so a read error is likely. V and J are TRBV12-3 or TRBV12-4 and TRBJ1-1; D remains ambiguous. V was shortened by 4 bases and J by 5 bases, with 8 bases between the two germline ends. The CDR3 is made up of 12 amino acids. The chain's CDR3 is CASSSTWTEAFL. In DNA, the CDR3 is TGTGCCAGCAGTTCAACATGGACTGAAGCTTTCCTT.

This clonotype was seen many times. The rearrangement uses TRBV7-9 and TRBJ2-1, with D maybe TRBD1 (6 bases). The V end was cut by 5 bases, the J end by 0 bases, with 20 bases between. CDR3 length: 18 amino acids. The germline V gene encodes CDR1 SEHNR and CDR2 FQNEAQ (reference sequence). CDR3 protein: CASSPTTGGGPSYNEQFF. CDR3 DNA: TGTGCCAGCAGCCCAACCACTGGTGGGGGCCCCTCCTACAATGAGCAGTTCTTC.

This chain uses TRBV7-2 with TRBJ2-3; the D gene is possibly TRBD1 (5 bases). This CDR3 region has 17 residues. V was trimmed by 4 bases and J by 1 base, leaving 18 bases between them. Germline V gene data show CDR1 as SGHTA and CDR2 as FQGNSA. Here the CDR3 DNA reads TGTGCCAGCAGCTCAAGATTTAGGGGCATCGGCACAGATACGCAGTATTTT. Translated, it gives CASSSRFRGIGTDTQYF.

The sample holds many counts of this clonotype. This sequence joins TRBV28 and TRBJ1-1; D is undetermined. Germline V gene lookup returns CDR1 MDHEN and CDR2 SYDVKM. The germline V and J ends were trimmed by 5 bases and 0 bases, with 16 bases remaining between them. This CDR3 has 16 amino acids. The CDR3 loop is CASSTPGGRMNTEAFF. CDR3 DNA sequence: TGTGCCAGCAGTACCCCGGGAGGCAGGATGAACACTGAAGCTTTCTTT.

The chain has TRBV9 and TRBJ1-1; perhaps TRBD1 as D (5 bases). Trimming cost V 0 bases and J 0 bases, with 15 bases left between them. Germline loops: CDR1 SGDLS, CDR2 YYNGEE. The CDR3 totals 17 residues. CDR3 sequence (DNA): TGTGCCAGCAGCGTAGACGGAAGCTCAGGGATGAACACTGAAGCTTTCTTT. Its translation is CASSVDGSSGMNTEAFF.

Ten or more counts support this clonotype. The J gene is TRBJ2-5, the V gene TRBV28, with unresolved D. CDR1 is MDHEN, CDR2 SYDVKM, per germline. V shed 2 bases and J shed 5 bases, with 12 bases lying between them. This CDR3 contains 14 residues. DNA of the CDR3: TGTGCCAGCAGTTTACCGGCCTCCCAGGAGACCCAGTACTTC. It codes for CASSLPASQETQYF.

V and J are TRBV5-1 and TRBJ1-4; maybe TRBD1 (6 bases). Germline V CDR1 and CDR2: SGHRS, YFSETQ. The CDR3 contains 14 residues. The V end lost 4 bases, the J end lost 6 bases, and 13 bases lay between the germline ends. The CDR3 here is CASSIQGGDEKLFF. CDR3 sequence (DNA): TGCGCCAGCAGCATACAGGGTGGGGATGAAAAACTGTTTTTT. Full variable domain (remainder filled in from reference TRBV5-1 and TRBJ1-4): KAGVTQTPRYLIKTRGQQVTLSCSPISGHRSVSWYQQTPGQGLQFLFEYFSETQRNKGNFPGRFSGRQFSNSRSEMNVSTLELGDSALYLCASSIQGGDEKLFFGSGTQLSVL.

This clonotype came up a few times. In DNA, the CDR3 is TGTGCCTGGAGCACCAGGGCCTACGAGCAGTACTTC. Protein product: CAWSTRAYEQYF. V is TRBV30 and J is TRBJ2-7; D is perhaps TRBD1 (5 bases). This CDR3 spans 12 amino acids. The germline gives CDR1 GTSNPN, CDR2 SVGIG (reference sequence). Trimming pared 3 bases from V and 2 bases from J, leaving 8 bases between. Drawing the rest from reference TRBV30 and TRBJ2-7, the complete variable domain is SQTIHQWPATLVQPVGSPLSLECTVEGTSNPNLYWYRQAAGRGLQLLFYSVGIGQISSEVPQNLSASRPQDRQFILSSKKLLLSDSGFYLCAWSTRAYEQYFGPGTRLTVT.

This clonotype was recorded at least ten times. V is TRBV28 and J is TRBJ2-7; 10 positions match TRBD1. Losses at the gene ends were 7 bases for V and 4 bases for J; bases not matched to a gene: 10. Germline CDR1 reads MDHEN; CDR2 reads SYDVKM. This CDR3 comprises 15 residues. CDR3 in amino acids: CASNRSGTGDYEQYF. The CDR3, as DNA: TGTGCCAGCAACCGATCCGGGACAGGGGATTACGAGCAGTACTTC.

The DNA of the CDR3 is TGTGCCACCAGTGAGAACGCAGGGAACACAGATACGCAGTATTTT. Its translation is CATSENAGNTDTQYF. The chain couples TRBV24-1 to TRBJ2-3, with D possibly matching TRBD1 (5 bases). The CDR3 length is 15 residues. Germline V gene lookup returns CDR1 KGHDR and CDR2 SFDVKD. V was shortened by 4 bases and J by 2 bases, with 12 bases between the two germline ends.

The chain is built from TRBV6-1 and TRBJ2-2; 10 bases align to TRBD2. Trimming cost V 5 bases and J 7 bases; bases outside gene matches: 7. The V gene's germline CDR1 is MNHNS and CDR2 SASEGT. The CDR3 spans 15 residues. The CDR3 sequence: CASSPTSGNDGELFF. The CDR3 region has the DNA TGTGCCAGCAGTCCCACTAGCGGGAACGACGGGGAGCTGTTTTTT.

This clonotype showed up many times. CDR3 in DNA: TGCAGCGTTGCGGCAGGGGGCCTTAACTATGGCTACACCTTC. This gives the protein CSVAAGGLNYGYTF. The rearrangement uses TRBV29-1 and TRBJ1-2; 8 bases align to TRBD1. This CDR3 has 14 residues. The trim removed 4 bases at V and 1 base at J, leaving 5 bases unmatched. Germline V CDR1 and CDR2: SQVTM, ANQGSEA.

Concerning this clonotype itself: The CDR3 does not close with the conserved phenylalanine or tryptophan, likely indicating a read error. The chain joins TRBV10-2 to TRBJ2-1; D gene uncertain. CDR3 length equals 12 residues. Trimming left V 6 bases short and J 8 bases short, with 11 bases between. The germline V gene encodes CDR1 WSHSY and CDR2 SAAADI. The CDR3 reads CASRGSGDEQFL. As DNA, the CDR3 is TGCGCCAGCAGAGGGTCAGGTGATGAGCAGTTCCTC.

This clonotype was recorded many times. The CDR3 coding sequence is TGTGCCACCAGTGAACACCCCGGGACCCAAGAGACCCAGTACTTC. It codes for CATSEHPGTQETQYF. The J gene is TRBJ2-5, the V gene TRBV24-1; either TRBD1 or TRBD2 may supply D (5 bases each). Trimming took off 4 bases at V and 1 base at J, with 12 bases between the two ends. Germline V CDR1 and CDR2: KGHDR, SFDVKD. The CDR3 totals 15 residues.